The 3 T cell receptor beta chains reported below all come from one sample, sequenced in a study of T cells in Graves' hyperthyroidism and ophthalmopathy (dated by TCRdb to the late 2010s). To prepare the library, multiplex PCR was applied. Sequencing relied on an Illumina HiSeq 2000. TCR beta CDR3 regions were amplified from RNA transcripts. For the first round of RT-PCR on the TCR CDR3, the HTBI primer set was used together with the Qiagen OneStep RT-PCR kit. TCRdb passed the public sequencing reads through fastp at Q25 and MiXCR, retaining productive beta sequences. Every entry covers one CDR3 protein and lists the most common genes and DNA from its rows. The sample table lists 33,000 or so distinct CDR3 sequences, approximately 50% of them with a count of one. The ten largest clones add up to 5.5% to 8% of the sample. The specimen sequenced was blood. These receptors came from a woman between 50 and 59 years old with Graves' hyperthyroidism that later progressed to Graves' ophthalmopathy.

This clonotype was observed a few times. The junction departs from the called germline gene at one end, perhaps through a read error. V gene TRBV7-6 combines with J gene TRBJ2-7; 9 nucleotides line up with TRBD1. Germline lookup yields CDR1 SGHVS and CDR2 FNYEAQ. CDR3 size: 14 residues. For the CDR3, the DNA is TGTGCCAGCAGCTTGGTGACAGGGGGAAGCGAGCGGTACTTC. This sequence encodes CASSLVTGGSERYF.

At least ten counts were recorded for this clonotype. The V and J genes are TRBV5-1 and TRBJ2-3; no reliable D call. The V gene's germline CDR1 is SGHRS and CDR2 YFSETQ. The length of the CDR3 is 12 residues. The germline V and J ends were trimmed by 1 base and 6 bases, with 6 bases remaining between them. The CDR3 loop is CASSLIGDTQYF. In DNA, the CDR3 is TGCGCCAGCAGCTTGATAGGGGATACGCAGTATTTT.

By share, this clonotype ranks as medium-sized. This chain links TRBV2 with TRBJ1-5; tentative D call: TRBD1 (5 bases). Germline CDR1 is SNHLY and CDR2 is FYNNEI. The CDR3 extends over 14 amino acids. V lost 2 bases, J lost 7 bases, and 12 bases lay in between. CDR3 protein: CASSESGLGQPQHF. CDR3 bases: TGTGCCAGCAGTGAATCAGGGTTAGGGCAGCCCCAGCATTTT.